This T cell receptor (beta chain) was recorded in a study of T cell repertoires in cytomegalovirus infection. TCRdb processed the reads anew with MiXCR; each CDR3 protein has one entry. The repertoire has around 740,000 distinct CDR3 sequences, approximately 34% of them found once; the top ten carry more than 2.5%. V dropped 0 bases and J dropped 5 bases, with 9 bases sitting between them. Per germline, CDR1 SGHDT and CDR2 YYEEEE. The CDR3 consists of 14 residues. Material: PBMCs. This TCR was sampled from a human donor in good health (CMV status not recorded). Some clones in this sample may be carry-over from other donors' samples. The V gene is TRBV5-6, the J gene TRBJ1-3; a possible D gene is TRBD1 (5 bases). Here the CDR3 reads CASSLVQGRNTIYF. DNA of the CDR3: TGTGCCAGCAGCTTGGTTCAGGGTCGAAACACCATATATTTT. Full variable domain (missing parts from reference TRBV5-6 and TRBJ1-3): DAGVTQSPTHLIKTRGQQVTLRCSPKSGHDTVSWYQQALGQGPQFIFQYYEEEERQRGNFPDRFSGHQFPNYSSELNVNALLLGDSALYLCASSLVQGRNTIYFGEGSWLTVV.